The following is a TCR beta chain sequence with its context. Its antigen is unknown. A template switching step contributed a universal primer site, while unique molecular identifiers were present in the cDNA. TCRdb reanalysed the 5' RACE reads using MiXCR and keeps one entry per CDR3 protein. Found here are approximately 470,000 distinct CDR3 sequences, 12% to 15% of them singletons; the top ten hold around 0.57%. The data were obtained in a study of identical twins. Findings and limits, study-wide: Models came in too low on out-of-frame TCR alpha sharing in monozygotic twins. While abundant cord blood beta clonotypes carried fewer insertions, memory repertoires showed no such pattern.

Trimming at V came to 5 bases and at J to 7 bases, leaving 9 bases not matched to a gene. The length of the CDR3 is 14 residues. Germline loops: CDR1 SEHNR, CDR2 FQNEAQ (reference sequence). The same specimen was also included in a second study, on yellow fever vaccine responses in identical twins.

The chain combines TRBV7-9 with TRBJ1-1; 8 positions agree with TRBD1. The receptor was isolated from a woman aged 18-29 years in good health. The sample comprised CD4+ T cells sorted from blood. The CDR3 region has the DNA TGTGCCAGCAGCCTACAGGGGGTGATCAGTGAAGCTTTCTTT. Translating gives CASSLQGVISEAFF.